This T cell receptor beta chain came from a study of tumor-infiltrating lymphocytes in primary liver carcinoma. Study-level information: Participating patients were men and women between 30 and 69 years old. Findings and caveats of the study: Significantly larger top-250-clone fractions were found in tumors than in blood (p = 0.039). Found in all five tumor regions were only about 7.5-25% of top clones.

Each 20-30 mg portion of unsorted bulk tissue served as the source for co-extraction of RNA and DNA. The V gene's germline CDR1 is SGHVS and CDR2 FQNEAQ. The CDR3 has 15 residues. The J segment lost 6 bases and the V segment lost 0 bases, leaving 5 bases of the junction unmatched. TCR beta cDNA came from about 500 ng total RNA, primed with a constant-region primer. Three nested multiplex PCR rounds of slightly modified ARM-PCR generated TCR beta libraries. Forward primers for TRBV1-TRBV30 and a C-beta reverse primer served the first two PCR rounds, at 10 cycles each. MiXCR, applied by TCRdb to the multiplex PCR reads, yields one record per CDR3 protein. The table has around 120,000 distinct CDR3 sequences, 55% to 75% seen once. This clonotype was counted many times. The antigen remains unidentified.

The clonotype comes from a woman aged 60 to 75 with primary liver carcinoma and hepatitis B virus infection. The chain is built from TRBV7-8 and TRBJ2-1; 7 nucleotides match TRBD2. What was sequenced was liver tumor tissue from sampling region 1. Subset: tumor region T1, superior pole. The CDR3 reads CASSLARLALNEQFF. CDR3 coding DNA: TGTGCCAGCAGCTTAGCCCGACTAGCTCTCAATGAGCAGTTCTTC.